This TCR beta chain comes out of a study of radiotherapy plus CTLA-4 blockade in lung cancer. Broader study findings: Expansion in blood of tumor-derived TCR clones was seen after radiotherapy plus ipilimumab.

CTLA-4 blockade using ipilimumab, together with focal radiation, was received by patients with chemo-refractory metastatic non-small-cell lung cancer. There are 16 residues in the CDR3. In germline, CDR1 is MDHEN, CDR2 SYDVKM. This table comes from immunoSEQ multiplex PCR, and its TCRdb copy is limited to in-frame clones, with some not included. The sample comprises over 75,000 clones, about four fifths of which are singletons, and just over 0.8% rests with the top ten. Turning to this clone: The antigen is unknown.

The receptor was derived from a human donor with non-small cell lung cancer who had stable disease on radiotherapy plus ipilimumab. The source material was peripheral blood, sampled from a patient treated with radiotherapy plus ipilimumab. The chain uses TRBV28 and TRBJ2-5, with 8 bases fitting TRBD1. The end of the DNA is better explained by TRBJ2-7, so the J call may be wrong. Here the CDR3 reads CASKGGGQGWSYEQYF. The CDR3 DNA reads as TGTGCCAGCAAAGGGGGAGGACAGGGATGGTCCTACGAGCAGTACTTC.